The clone carrying this TCR beta chain was recorded many times. Genomic DNA served as template for TCR beta VDJ and CDR3 profiling. From the reads, TCRdb called clonotypes with MiXCR, one entry per CDR3 protein. The data contain about 210,000 distinct CDR3 sequences, approximately 60% of them seen just once; the ten biggest clones take up 25% to 30%. The data derive from a study of CD8+CD57+ T cells in acquired aplastic anemia. Across the study: Across the sorted CD4+ and CD8+ cells, DNA amounts averaged roughly 3.5 ug.

V was pared by 5 bases and J by 8 bases, with 8 bases of the junction left unmatched. The germline gives CDR1 MNHEY, CDR2 SMNVEV (reference sequence). The CDR3 spans 14 residues. The chain couples TRBV27 to TRBJ2-2; the match to TRBD2 covers 7 bases. The origin of this receptor is a human donor in good health. Sequenced sample: sorted CD4+, CD8+, or CD8+CD57+ T cells (not recorded which) from PBMCs. This chain's CDR3 is CASSTSTGGGELFF. CDR3 coding DNA: TGTGCCAGCAGTACCTCGACGGGGGGTGGGGAGCTGTTTTTT.